This T cell receptor (beta chain) came from a study of blood T cell repertoires in COVID-19. Individuals aged 18 to 89 years were recruited from roughly 22 US areas. Original processing methods: Estimation of nucleated cell counts relied on the amplification of reference gene primers. Clones were read by immunoSEQ multiplex PCR, and TCRdb kept only the in-frame ones, dropping some. V and J calls and clone size are those listed in that table; D and trimming were worked out from the DNA. Among about 160,000 clones listed, 75% to 85% were seen once. Germline V gene sequence: CDR1 KGHDR, CDR2 SFDVKD. The CDR3 runs 15 residues. Trimming left V 4 bases short and J 4 bases short, with 12 bases between.

What was sequenced was PBMCs or T cells enriched from blood (not recorded which). This rearrangement joins TRBV24-1 to TRBJ1-4; D is perhaps TRBD1 (6 bases). The sequence was obtained from a woman aged 60-75 years who had recovered from COVID-19. DNA for the CDR3: TGTGCCACCAGTGACGGACAGACTCTTAATGAAAAACTGTTTTTT. Its protein product is CATSDGQTLNEKLFF.